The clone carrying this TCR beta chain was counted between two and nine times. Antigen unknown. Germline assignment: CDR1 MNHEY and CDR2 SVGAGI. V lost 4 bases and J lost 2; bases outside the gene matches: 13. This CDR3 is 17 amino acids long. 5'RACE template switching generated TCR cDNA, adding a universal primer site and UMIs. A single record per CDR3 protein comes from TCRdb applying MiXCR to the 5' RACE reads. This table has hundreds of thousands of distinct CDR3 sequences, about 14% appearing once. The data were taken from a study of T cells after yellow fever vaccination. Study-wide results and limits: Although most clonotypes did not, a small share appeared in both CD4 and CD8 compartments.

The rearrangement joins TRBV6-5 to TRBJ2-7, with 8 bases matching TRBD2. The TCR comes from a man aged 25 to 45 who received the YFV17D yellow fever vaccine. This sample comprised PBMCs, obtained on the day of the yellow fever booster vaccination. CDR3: CASSSPPEIAGTYEQYF. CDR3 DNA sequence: TGTGCCAGCAGTTCCCCTCCTGAGATAGCGGGGACCTACGAGCAGTACTTC.